One sample yielded the 32 T cell receptor beta chains listed below, sequenced in a study of beta chain features in type 1 diabetes. For these receptors, no antigen is known. Study-wide results and caveats: Type 1 diabetes patients had TCRB CDR3s that were shorter (moderately but significantly so) in all four CD4+ subsets.

cDNA synthesis used the whole RNA isolate, giving expressed TCRB sequences. Only in-frame clones appear in the TCRdb table, and some are missing; sequencing was by immunoSEQ multiplex PCR. The profile shows more than 250,000 clones, approximately 25% of them singletons. The sequenced material came from naive CD4+ T cells from blood. The receptors here all came from a woman aged 25 to 39 with type 1 diabetes.

This clone was counted only a few times. This rearrangement joins TRBV19 to TRBJ2-7; tentatively, D is TRBD2 (5 bases). Germline assignment: CDR1 LNHDA and CDR2 SQIVND (reference sequence). The CDR3 has 14 residues. The V end lost 6 bases, the J end lost 0 bases, and 12 bases lay between the germline ends. The CDR3 DNA reads TGTGCCAGTAGACCCAGCGGTAGCTCCTACGAGCAGTACTTC. As protein: CASRPSGSSYEQYF.

This clone was counted between two and nine times. The J gene is TRBJ2-3, the V gene TRBV9; weak D call: TRBD2 (5 bases). The CDR3 has 16 amino acids. Trimming stripped 4 bases from V and 0 bases from J, with 15 bases between. Looked up from germline, CDR1 is SGDLS and CDR2 is YYNGEE. In DNA, the CDR3 is TGTGCCAGCAGCCGCTTAGGGCGGGTAAGCACAGATACGCAGTATTTT. It translates to CASSRLGRVSTDTQYF.

The gene calls are TRBV7-3 and TRBJ2-1, with 11 bases fitting TRBD1. The ends lost 6 bases at V and 7 bases at J; junction bases unmatched: 5. CDR1 and CDR2 from the germline V gene are SGHTA and FQGTGA. The CDR3 totals 14 residues. CDR3: CASSTGQGANEQFF. CDR3 coding DNA: TGTGCCAGCAGTACCGGACAGGGGGCGAATGAGCAGTTCTTC.

This clone was counted a few times. This rearrangement joins TRBV28 to TRBJ2-3; 8 bases align to TRBD2. The CDR3 sequence is 14 residues long. V was pared by 6 bases and J by 2 bases, with 4 bases of the junction left unmatched. The germline V gene has CDR1 MDHEN and CDR2 SYDVKM. CDR3 sequence reads: CASRKREPTDTQYF. DNA for the CDR3: TGTGCCAGCAGGAAGCGGGAGCCCACAGATACGCAGTATTTT.

The rearrangement joins TRBV9 to TRBJ1-2; tentative D call: TRBD1 (5 bases). Germline-derived CDR1 and CDR2 are SGDLS and YYNGEE. This CDR3 comprises 13 residues. Trimming removed 0 bases from V and 12 bases from J, with 15 bases in between. The CDR3, as DNA: TGTGCCAGCAGCGTAGAGGGCAGGGCCTCCCACACCTTC. This encodes CASSVEGRASHTF.

The rearrangement links TRBV28 to TRBJ2-7; unclear D gene. The germline V gene has CDR1 MDHEN and CDR2 SYDVKM. V was pared by 5 bases and J by 3 bases, with 14 bases between. The CDR3 length is 14 residues. CDR3 residues: CASSANGEIYEQYF. Written as DNA, the CDR3 is TGTGCCAGCAGTGCCAACGGAGAGATCTACGAGCAGTACTTC.

The DNA of the CDR3 is TGCGCCAGCAGCCCGCAGACTAGCAGCAATGAGCAGTTCTTC. Translated: CASSPQTSSNEQFF. J is TRBJ2-1 and V is TRBV5-1, with 7 bases lining up with TRBD2. The germline V gene encodes CDR1 SGHRS and CDR2 YFSETQ. The trim removed 4 bases at V and 6 bases at J, leaving 7 bases unmatched. CDR3 length equals 14 residues. Looking up the rest from reference TRBV5-1 and TRBJ2-1 gives the full variable domain: KAGVTQTPRYLIKTRGQQVTLSCSPISGHRSVSWYQQTPGQGLQFLFEYFSETQRNKGNFPGRFSGRQFSNSRSEMNVSTLELGDSALYLCASSPQTSSNEQFFGPGTRLTVL.

This clone was seen a few times. The chain links TRBV19 to TRBJ2-5, with 11 bases aligning to TRBD2. The V gene end was trimmed by 3 bases and the J gene end by 4 bases; junction bases not matched to a gene: 10. Germline loops: CDR1 LNHDA, CDR2 SQIVND (reference sequence). This CDR3 is 17 amino acids long. DNA of the CDR3: TGTGCCAGTAGTATGAGTAAGGTAGCGGGAGGGGGAGAGACCCAGTACTTC. This codes for CASSMSKVAGGGETQYF.

The V call is TRBV12-5, the J call TRBJ2-5; the match to TRBD2 covers 13 bases. Germline assignment: CDR1 LGHNT and CDR2 FRNRAP. The CDR3 contains 16 residues. Trimming removed 1 base from V and 3 bases from J; junction bases left unmatched: 2. In DNA form, the CDR3 reads TGTGCTAGTGGTTTGGGGGGGACTAGCGGGAAAGAGACCCAGTACTTC. Its protein product is CASGLGGTSGKETQYF.

This clone came up a few times. The chain is built from TRBV9 and TRBJ2-1, with D uncertain. The CDR3 sequence is 14 residues long. CDR1 is SGDLS and CDR2 is YYNGEE in the germline V gene. V lost 0 bases, J lost 5 bases, and 9 bases lay in between. The CDR3 sequence is CASSVVPVDNEQFF. As DNA, the CDR3 is TGTGCCAGCAGCGTAGTTCCCGTCGACAATGAGCAGTTCTTC.

This clone came up once. This chain links TRBV6-5 with TRBJ2-1; 13 positions match TRBD2. Trimming cost V 6 bases and J 7 bases; bases outside gene matches: 3. The CDR3 loop spans 14 amino acids. Germline-derived CDR1 and CDR2 are MNHEY and SVGAGI. The CDR3 DNA reads TGTGCCAGCAGCGGGACTAGCGGGGATAATGAGCAGTTCTTC. It encodes CASSGTSGDNEQFF.

This clone was found a few times. This rearrangement joins TRBV5-1 to TRBJ2-3, with D possibly TRBD2 on 6 matching bases. This CDR3 contains 15 residues. V lost 5 bases, J lost 2 bases, and 15 bases lay in between. Germline V gene lookup returns CDR1 SGHRS and CDR2 YFSETQ. The CDR3 sequence is CASRGGAYPTDTQYF. CDR3 bases: TGCGCCAGCAGGGGAGGCGCATACCCCACAGATACGCAGTATTTT.

This clone turned up a few times. The V call is TRBV29-1, the J call TRBJ2-3, with 8 bases identical to TRBD2. CDR1 is SQVTM, CDR2 ANQGSEA, per germline. V was clipped by 4 bases and J by 7 bases; unmatched bases: 10. CDR3 length: 14 residues. The CDR3 spells CSVGPGLGLYTQYF. CDR3 sequence (DNA): TGCAGCGTTGGGCCGGGACTAGGTCTTTATACGCAGTATTTT.

V is TRBV9 and J is TRBJ2-2; D not certain. The V gene lost 0 bases and the J gene lost 4 bases, with 10 bases spanning the gap. CDR1 is SGDLS and CDR2 is YYNGEE in the germline V gene. There are 15 residues in the CDR3. Here the CDR3 reads CASSVGAPSTGELFF. For the CDR3, the DNA is TGTGCCAGCAGCGTAGGGGCTCCCTCCACCGGGGAGCTGTTTTTT.

The V gene is TRBV28, the J gene TRBJ2-1; the match to TRBD1 covers 8 bases. Per the germline V gene, CDR1 is MDHEN and CDR2 is SYDVKM. The CDR3 consists of 15 residues. The trim removed 6 bases at V and 5 bases at J, leaving 9 bases unmatched. Here the CDR3 reads CASRLLQGVDNEQFF. The CDR3 bases are TGTGCCAGCAGACTACTACAGGGGGTGGACAATGAGCAGTTCTTC.

This chain's CDR3 is CASSEAGVTEAFF. The CDR3 nucleotides read TGTGCCAGCAGCGAGGCAGGGGTCACTGAAGCTTTCTTT. The genes are TRBV11-2 and TRBJ1-1; D is perhaps TRBD1 (6 bases). The CDR3 extends over 13 amino acids. V dropped 5 bases and J dropped 4 bases, with 11 bases sitting between them. The germline V gene encodes CDR1 SGHAT and CDR2 FQNNGV.

The sample holds a few counts of this clone. CDR3 protein: CASRPTGGDGYTF. The CDR3 nucleotides are TGTGCCAGCAGGCCCACAGGGGGCGATGGCTACACCTTC. The rearrangement joins TRBV27 to TRBJ1-2; 9 positions agree with TRBD1. Germline CDR1 is MNHEY and CDR2 is SMNVEV (reference sequence). V lost 6 bases, J lost 6 bases, and 5 bases stayed unmatched. The CDR3 spans 13 residues.

This clone was counted a single time. The chain couples TRBV6-5 to TRBJ2-3, with D tentatively TRBD2 (6 bases). The CDR3 sequence is 15 residues long. Germline V lookup: CDR1 MNHEY, CDR2 SVGAGI. The V end lost 5 bases, the J end lost 2 bases, and 14 bases lay between the germline ends. DNA of the CDR3: TGTGCCAGCAGTGCCGGGCGGGACGACACAGATACGCAGTATTTT. Protein sequence: CASSAGRDDTDTQYF.

The gene calls are TRBV2 and TRBJ1-5; no firm D call. The germline CDR1 and CDR2 sequences are SNHLY and FYNNEI. V was cut by 2 bases and J by 5 bases, with 10 bases left in between. CDR3 length equals 14 residues. The CDR3 loop reads CASSERLDYQPQHF. The DNA of the CDR3 is TGTGCCAGCAGTGAACGCTTAGACTATCAGCCCCAGCATTTT.

The chain combines TRBV29-1 with TRBJ2-7, with 8 bases aligning to TRBD2. The CDR3 totals 15 residues. V was pared by 4 bases and J by 6 bases, with 14 bases of the junction left unmatched. Germline lookup yields CDR1 SQVTM and CDR2 ANQGSEA. The CDR3 DNA reads TGCAGCGTTGCCCAGGACGATGGACTAGCTTCCGAGCAGTACTTC. Its protein is CSVAQDDGLASEQYF.

This sequence joins TRBV12-5 and TRBJ2-7; no reliable D call. The V and J ends lost 5 bases and 2 bases respectively, with 10 bases between them. The CDR3 runs 13 residues. Germline loops: CDR1 LGHNT, CDR2 FRNRAP. CDR3 DNA: TGTGCTAGTGGTCGTCCGGCGGCCTACGAGCAGTACTTC. Its translation is CASGRPAAYEQYF. The variable domain in full, with the rest retrieved from reference TRBV12-5 and TRBJ2-7, is DARVTQTPRHKVTEMGQEVTMRCQPILGHNTVFWYRQTMMQGLELLAYFRNRAPLDDSGMPKDRFSAEMPDATLATLKIQPSEPRDSAVYFCASGRPAAYEQYFGPGTRLTVT.

J is TRBJ2-5 and V is TRBV7-3; 10 positions match TRBD2. The trim removed 5 bases at V and 7 bases at J, leaving 7 bases unmatched. Per the germline V gene, CDR1 is SGHTA and CDR2 is FQGTGA. The CDR3 extends over 14 amino acids. In nucleotides, the CDR3 is TGTGCCAGCAGCCCGGCTAGCGGGAGCGTGACCCAGTACTTC. As protein: CASSPASGSVTQYF.

As to this clone: At the DNA level, this CDR3 is encoded by other sequences in the same sample as well. The chain has TRBV5-1 and TRBJ1-1; no clear D. CDR1 SGHRS and CDR2 YFSETQ come from the germline V gene. CDR3 size: 13 residues. Trimming took off 0 bases at V and 5 bases at J, with 8 bases between the two ends. The CDR3 DNA follows: TGCGCCAGCAGCTTGGATCGCGGGACTGAAGCTTTCTTT. The encoded protein is CASSLDRGTEAFF.

The table lists this clone with a few counts. The chain employs TRBV27 and TRBJ1-4; 10 nucleotides match TRBD1. This CDR3 is 14 amino acids long. Unmatched junction bases numbered 5, after V lost 6 bases and J lost 7 bases. Germline values: CDR1 MNHEY, CDR2 SMNVEV (reference sequence). The CDR3: CASRTGTGAEKLFF. Here the CDR3 DNA reads TGTGCCAGCAGAACCGGGACAGGGGCTGAAAAACTGTTTTTT.

The CDR3 DNA reads TGTGCCACCAGCGGCGGGACTAGCGTAACGGATACGCAGTATTTT. Translation gives CATSGGTSVTDTQYF. The chain joins TRBV15 to TRBJ2-3; TRBD2 agrees at 10 bases. The CDR3 is 15 residues long. The germline V gene encodes CDR1 LNHNV and CDR2 YYDKDF (reference sequence). The V gene end was trimmed by 5 bases and the J gene end by 6 bases; junction bases not matched to a gene: 8.

This rearrangement joins TRBV27 to TRBJ2-5; TRBD2 matches 12 bases. Germline CDR1 is MNHEY and CDR2 is SMNVEV (reference sequence). J lost 3 bases, V lost 5 bases, and 10 bases had no gene match. The CDR3 has 17 amino acids. The CDR3 here is CASSQGLAGNFEETQYF. The CDR3 DNA is TGTGCCAGCAGTCAAGGACTAGCGGGAAATTTTGAAGAGACCCAGTACTTC.

The CDR3 protein is CASSRGQGELEGYTF. The DNA for the CDR3 is TGTGCCAGTAGTAGGGGACAGGGAGAATTGGAGGGCTACACCTTC. The gene calls are TRBV19 and TRBJ1-2; TRBD1 agrees at 9 bases. Trimming at V came to 4 bases and at J to 8 bases, leaving 11 bases not matched to a gene. This CDR3 comprises 15 residues. Germline V gene lookup returns CDR1 LNHDA and CDR2 SQIVND (reference sequence).

This clone was observed a handful of times. This sequence joins TRBV5-1 and TRBJ1-1; D gene uncertain. From germline, CDR1 is SGHRS and CDR2 YFSETQ. The V end was cut by 2 bases, the J end by 8 bases, with 13 bases between. CDR3 size: 13 residues. The CDR3 reads CASSFGPEPEAFF. For the CDR3, the DNA is TGCGCCAGCAGCTTTGGGCCGGAACCCGAAGCTTTCTTT.

The CDR3 DNA reads as TGCAGCTCTTTTCAACCAACCGGGACTGAAGCTTTCTTT. This sequence encodes CSSFQPTGTEAFF. The V and J genes are TRBV29-1 and TRBJ1-1; D not certain. Germline loops: CDR1 SQVTM, CDR2 ANQGSEA. Deletions cut 8 bases from V and 5 bases from J, with 18 bases between. There are 13 residues in the CDR3.

This rearrangement joins TRBV28 to TRBJ2-7; D is ambiguous. Germline lookup yields CDR1 MDHEN and CDR2 SYDVKM. This CDR3 has 16 amino acids. Trimming left V 7 bases short and J 4 bases short, with 23 bases between. The CDR3 here is CASTRGGALGRYEQYF. CDR3 nucleotides: TGTGCCAGCACCCGTGGTGGAGCGTTGGGTCGGTACGAGCAGTACTTC.

This clone has only a few counts. The genes are TRBV29-1 and TRBJ2-2; 8 bases fit TRBD2. CDR1 and CDR2 (germline): SQVTM, ANQGSEA. The CDR3 spans 16 residues. The ends lost 0 bases at V and 1 base at J; junction bases unmatched: 4. The CDR3 loop is CSVEDLAGMNTGELFF. DNA of the CDR3: TGCAGCGTTGAAGATCTAGCGGGCATGAACACCGGGGAGCTGTTTTTT.

This chain connects TRBV29-1 to TRBJ2-4, with 7 bases fitting TRBD2. Germline V gene sequence: CDR1 SQVTM, CDR2 ANQGSEA. V lost 6 bases to trimming and J lost 0 bases; unmatched junction nucleotides: 5. The CDR3 sequence is 14 residues long. The CDR3 is CSVKLATAKNIQYF. The CDR3 DNA follows: TGCAGCGTAAAACTAGCGACAGCCAAAAACATTCAGTACTTC.